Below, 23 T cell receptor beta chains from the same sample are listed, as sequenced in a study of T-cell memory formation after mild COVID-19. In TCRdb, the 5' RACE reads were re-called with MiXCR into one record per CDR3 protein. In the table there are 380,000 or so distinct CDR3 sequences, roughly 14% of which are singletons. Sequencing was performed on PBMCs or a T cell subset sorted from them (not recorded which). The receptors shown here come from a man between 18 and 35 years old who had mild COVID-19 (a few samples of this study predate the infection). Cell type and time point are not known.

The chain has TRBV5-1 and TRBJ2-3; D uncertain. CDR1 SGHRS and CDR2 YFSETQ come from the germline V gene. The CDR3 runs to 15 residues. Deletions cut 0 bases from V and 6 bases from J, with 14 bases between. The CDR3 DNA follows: TGCGCCAGCAGCTTGGTCAGTAGTGGTCGGGATACGCAGTATTTT. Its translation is CASSLVSSGRDTQYF.

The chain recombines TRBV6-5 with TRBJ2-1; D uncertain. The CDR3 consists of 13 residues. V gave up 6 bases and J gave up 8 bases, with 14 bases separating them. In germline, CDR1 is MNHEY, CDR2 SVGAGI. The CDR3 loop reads CASSRRPLDEQFF. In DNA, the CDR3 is TGTGCCAGCAGCCGCAGACCCCTCGATGAGCAGTTCTTC.

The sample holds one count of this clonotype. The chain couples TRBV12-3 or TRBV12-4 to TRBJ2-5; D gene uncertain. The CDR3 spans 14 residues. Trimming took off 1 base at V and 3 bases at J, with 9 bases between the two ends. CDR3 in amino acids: CASSLGYREETQYF. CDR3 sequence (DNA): TGTGCCAGCAGTTTAGGGTATCGAGAAGAGACCCAGTACTTC.

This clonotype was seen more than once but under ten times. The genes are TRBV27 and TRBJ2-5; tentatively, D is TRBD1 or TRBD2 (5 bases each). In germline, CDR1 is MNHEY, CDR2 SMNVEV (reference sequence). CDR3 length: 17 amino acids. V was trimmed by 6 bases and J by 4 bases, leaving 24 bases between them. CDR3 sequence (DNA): TGTGCCAGCAGCCCAAAGACCGGGACGCTCCGGGCAGAGACCCAGTACTTC. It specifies CASSPKTGTLRAETQYF.

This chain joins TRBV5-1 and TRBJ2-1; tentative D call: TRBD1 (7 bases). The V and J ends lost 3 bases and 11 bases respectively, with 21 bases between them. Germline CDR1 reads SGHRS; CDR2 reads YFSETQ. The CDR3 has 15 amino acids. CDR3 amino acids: CASSSGGTAEKQQFF. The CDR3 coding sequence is TGCGCCAGCAGCTCGGGCGGGACAGCCGAAAAGCAGCAGTTCTTC. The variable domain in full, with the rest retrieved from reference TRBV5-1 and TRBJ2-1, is KAGVTQTPRYLIKTRGQQVTLSCSPISGHRSVSWYQQTPGQGLQFLFEYFSETQRNKGNFPGRFSGRQFSNSRSEMNVSTLELGDSALYLCASSSGGTAEKQQFFGPGTRLTVL.

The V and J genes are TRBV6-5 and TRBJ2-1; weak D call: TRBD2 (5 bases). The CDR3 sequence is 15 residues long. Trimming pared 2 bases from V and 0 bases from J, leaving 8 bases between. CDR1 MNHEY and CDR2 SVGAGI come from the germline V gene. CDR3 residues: CASSYRTFSYNEQFF. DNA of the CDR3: TGTGCCAGCAGTTACCGGACTTTCTCCTACAATGAGCAGTTCTTC.

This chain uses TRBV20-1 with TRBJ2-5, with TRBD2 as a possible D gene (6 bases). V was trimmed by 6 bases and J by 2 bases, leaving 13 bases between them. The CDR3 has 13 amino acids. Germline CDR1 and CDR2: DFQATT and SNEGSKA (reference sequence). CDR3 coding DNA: TGCAGTGCCCCCTTGGCGGGGCAAGAGACCCAGTACTTC. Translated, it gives CSAPLAGQETQYF.

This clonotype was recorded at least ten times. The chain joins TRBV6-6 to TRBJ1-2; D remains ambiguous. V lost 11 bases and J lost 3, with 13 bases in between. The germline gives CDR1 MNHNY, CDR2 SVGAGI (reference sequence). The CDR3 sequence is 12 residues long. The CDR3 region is CAGLGDDYGYTF. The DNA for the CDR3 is TGTGCCGGACTAGGAGACGACTATGGCTACACCTTC.

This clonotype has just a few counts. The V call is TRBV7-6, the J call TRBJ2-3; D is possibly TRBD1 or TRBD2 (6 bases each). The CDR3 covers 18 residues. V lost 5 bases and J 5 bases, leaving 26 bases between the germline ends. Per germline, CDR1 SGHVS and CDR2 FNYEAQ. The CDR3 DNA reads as TGTGCCAGCAGCCCCCAATCCGGTGGAGGGGGTGAAGGAGATACGCAGTATTTT. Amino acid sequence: CASSPQSGGGGEGDTQYF.

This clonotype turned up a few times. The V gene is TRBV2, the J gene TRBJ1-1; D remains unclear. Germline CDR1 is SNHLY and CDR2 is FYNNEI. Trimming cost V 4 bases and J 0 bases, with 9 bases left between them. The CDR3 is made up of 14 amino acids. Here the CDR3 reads CASSAALVNTEAFF. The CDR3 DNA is TGTGCCAGCAGTGCAGCACTAGTGAACACTGAAGCTTTCTTT.

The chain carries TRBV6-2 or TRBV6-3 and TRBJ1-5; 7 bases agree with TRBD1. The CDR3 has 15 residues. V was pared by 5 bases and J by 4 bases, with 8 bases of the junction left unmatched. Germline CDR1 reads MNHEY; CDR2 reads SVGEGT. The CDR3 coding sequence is TGTGCCAGCAGTAACAGGGGAAGGGGGAATCAGCCCCAGCATTTT. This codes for CASSNRGRGNQPQHF.

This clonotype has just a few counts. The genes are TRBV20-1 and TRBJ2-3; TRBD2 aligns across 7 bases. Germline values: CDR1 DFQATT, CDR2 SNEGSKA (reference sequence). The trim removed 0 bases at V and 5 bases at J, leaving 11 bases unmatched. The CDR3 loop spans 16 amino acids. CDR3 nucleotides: TGCAGTGCTAGAGATCCCCAAAAACTAGCGCGAGATACGCAGTATTTT. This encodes CSARDPQKLARDTQYF.

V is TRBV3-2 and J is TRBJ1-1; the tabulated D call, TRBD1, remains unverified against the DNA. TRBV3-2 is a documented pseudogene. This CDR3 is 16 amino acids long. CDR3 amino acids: CASRIPTGLMNTEAFF. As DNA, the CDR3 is TGTGCCAGCCGCATCCCGACAGGGCTCATGAACACTGAAGCTTTCTTT.

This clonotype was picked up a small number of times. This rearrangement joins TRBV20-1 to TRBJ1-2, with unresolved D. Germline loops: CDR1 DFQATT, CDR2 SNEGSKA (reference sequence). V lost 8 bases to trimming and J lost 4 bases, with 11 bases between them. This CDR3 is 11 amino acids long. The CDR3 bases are TGCAGTCCTCGCGACGGCTATGGCTACACCTTC. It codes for CSPRDGYGYTF.

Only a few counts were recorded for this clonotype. The CDR3 reads CATSLQHTNTEAFF. CDR3 nucleotides: TGTGCCACCTCCCTCCAGCACACGAACACTGAAGCTTTCTTT. V and J are TRBV24-1 and TRBJ1-1; the D is unclear. V gave up 9 bases and J gave up 1 base, with 14 bases separating them. Per germline, CDR1 KGHDR and CDR2 SFDVKD. The CDR3 contains 14 residues.

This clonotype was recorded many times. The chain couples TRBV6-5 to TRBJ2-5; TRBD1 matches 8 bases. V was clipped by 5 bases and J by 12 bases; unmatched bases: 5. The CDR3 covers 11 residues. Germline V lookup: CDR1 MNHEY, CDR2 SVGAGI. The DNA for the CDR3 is TGTGCCAGCAGTCAGCCGGGACAGGAGTACTTC. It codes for CASSQPGQEYF.

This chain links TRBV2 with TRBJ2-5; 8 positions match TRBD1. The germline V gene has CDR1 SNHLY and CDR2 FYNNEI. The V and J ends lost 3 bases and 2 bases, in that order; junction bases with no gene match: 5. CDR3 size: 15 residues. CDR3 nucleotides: TGTGCCAGCAGTGATTCTTGGACAGGGCAAGAGACCCAGTACTTC. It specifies CASSDSWTGQETQYF.

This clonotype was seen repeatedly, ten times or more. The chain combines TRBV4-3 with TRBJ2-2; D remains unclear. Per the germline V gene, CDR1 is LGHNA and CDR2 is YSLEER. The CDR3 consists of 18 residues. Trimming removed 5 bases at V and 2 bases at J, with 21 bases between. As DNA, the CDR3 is TGCGCCAGCAGCTGGGAAGTTACGGGCCCCATTAACACCGGGGAGCTGTTTTTT. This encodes CASSWEVTGPINTGELFF.

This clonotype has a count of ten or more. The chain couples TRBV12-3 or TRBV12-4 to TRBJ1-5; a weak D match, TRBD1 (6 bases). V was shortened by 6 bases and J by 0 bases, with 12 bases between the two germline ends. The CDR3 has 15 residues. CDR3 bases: TGTGCCAGCAGAGCGACACAGGGTAGCAATCAGCCCCAGCATTTT. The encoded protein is CASRATQGSNQPQHF.

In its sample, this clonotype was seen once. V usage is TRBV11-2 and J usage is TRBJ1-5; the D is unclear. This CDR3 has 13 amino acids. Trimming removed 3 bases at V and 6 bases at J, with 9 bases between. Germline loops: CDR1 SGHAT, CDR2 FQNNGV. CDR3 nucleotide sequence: TGTGCCAGCAGCTTGGGTTCGATTCAGCCCCAGCATTTT. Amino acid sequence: CASSLGSIQPQHF. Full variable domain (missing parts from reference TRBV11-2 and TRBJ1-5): EAGVAQSPRYKIIEKRQSVAFWCNPISGHATLYWYQQILGQGPKLLIQFQNNGVVDDSQLPKDRFSAERLKGVDSTLKIQPAKLEDSAVYLCASSLGSIQPQHFGDGTRLSIL.

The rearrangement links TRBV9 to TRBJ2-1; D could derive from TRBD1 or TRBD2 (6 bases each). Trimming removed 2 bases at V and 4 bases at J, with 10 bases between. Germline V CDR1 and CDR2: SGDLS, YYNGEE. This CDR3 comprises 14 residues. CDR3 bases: TGTGCCAGCAGCGTGGGGGGCGGGTACAATGAGCAGTTCTTC. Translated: CASSVGGGYNEQFF. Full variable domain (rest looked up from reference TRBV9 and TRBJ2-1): DSGVTQTPKHLITATGQRVTLRCSPRSGDLSVYWYQQSLDQGLQFLIQYYNGEERAKGNILERFSAQQFPDLHSELNLSSLELGDSALYFCASSVGGGYNEQFFGPGTRLTVL.

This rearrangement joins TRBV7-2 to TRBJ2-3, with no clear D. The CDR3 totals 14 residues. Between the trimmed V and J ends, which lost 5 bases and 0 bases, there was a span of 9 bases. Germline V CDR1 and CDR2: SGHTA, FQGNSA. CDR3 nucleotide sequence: TGTGCCAGCAGCCAACTACCGAGCACAGATACGCAGTATTTT. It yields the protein CASSQLPSTDTQYF.

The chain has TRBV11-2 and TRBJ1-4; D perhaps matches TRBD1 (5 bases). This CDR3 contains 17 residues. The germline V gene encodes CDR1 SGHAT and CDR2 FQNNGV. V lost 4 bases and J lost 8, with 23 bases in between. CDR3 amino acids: CASSWSFREGLGEKLFF. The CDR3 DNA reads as TGTGCCAGCAGCTGGTCATTCAGGGAAGGATTGGGCGAAAAACTGTTTTTT.